Listed below are T cell receptor beta chains from one sample, sequenced in a study of blood T cell repertoires in COVID-19. Libraries were prepared by immunoSEQ multiplex PCR; TCRdb keeps only in-frame clonotypes and omits some of them. Of a few hundred thousand clones detected, 65% to 90% appear once; the ten largest clones hold 4.5% to 6%. Sequenced input: peripheral blood. These receptors came from a middle-aged man with active or convalescent COVID-19. Both conserved end residues are part of each CDR3. D genes are given only for firm matches. Rows may omit the clone size; those that give it use once, few, many or a size class.

cdr3_aa	cdr3_nt	j_call	d_call	clone_size	v_call
CASSLDQGGRAFF	TGTGCCAGCAGCTTGGATCAGGGAGGTAGAGCTTTCTTT	TRBJ1-1	NA	few	TRBV5-6
CASRYDRANSQPQHF	TGTGCAAGTCGCTACGACAGGGCTAATAGTCAGCCCCAGCATTTT	TRBJ1-5	NA	NA	TRBV12-2
CASSPTGGGEQYF	TGTGCCAGCTCACCAACCGGCGGCGGCGAGCAGTACTTC	TRBJ2-7	NA	NA	TRBV18
CASSLGARNSGANVLTF	TGTGCCAGCAGCTTGGGAGCGCGCAACTCTGGGGCCAACGTCCTGACTTTC	TRBJ2-6	NA	NA	TRBV5-4
CASSGGQAGSQPQHF	TGTGCCAGCAGTGGGGGACAGGCGGGGAGTCAGCCCCAGCATTTT	TRBJ1-5	TRBD1	few	TRBV2
CSVTGGALDYGYTF	TGCAGCGTTACAGGGGGCGCCCTGGACTATGGCTACACCTTC	TRBJ1-2	TRBD1	NA	TRBV29-1
CSVKGGHEQFF	TGCAGCGTTAAAGGGGGGCATGAGCAGTTCTTC	TRBJ2-1	NA	once	TRBV29-1
CASSERLAGVETQYF	TGTGCCAGCAGTGAACGACTAGCGGGAGTGGAGACCCAGTACTTC	TRBJ2-5	TRBD2	NA	TRBV25-1
CASSLQTGSYGYTF	TGTGCCAGCTCACTCCAAACAGGGAGCTATGGCTACACCTTC	TRBJ1-2	NA	NA	TRBV18
CASSYRGYEQYF	TGTGCCAGCAGTTACAGGGGCTACGAGCAGTACTTC	TRBJ2-7	NA	once	TRBV6-2/TRBV6-3
CASSLQVAGVDTQYF	TGTGCCAGCAGTCTCCAGGTAGCGGGAGTAGATACGCAGTATTTT	TRBJ2-3	TRBD2	NA	TRBV6-5
CAWSRGPNQPQHF	TGTGCCTGGAGTCGAGGCCCCAATCAGCCCCAGCATTTT	TRBJ1-5	NA	NA	TRBV30
CASSPSRDSYQPQHF	TGTGCCAGCAGCCCCAGCCGGGACTCTTATCAGCCCCAGCATTTT	TRBJ1-5	NA	NA	TRBV7-2
CASQQPPEPVTYF	TGTGCCAGCCAGCAGCCCCCGGAGCCGGTAACATACTTC	TRBJ2-4	NA	NA	TRBV25-1
CASSIGLGATPRYTF	TGTGCCAGTAGTATTGGTTTAGGGGCTACGCCGAGGTACACCTTC	TRBJ1-2	NA	NA	TRBV19
CASSYGGQGEEETQYF	TGTGCCAGCAGTTACGGGGGACAGGGGGAGGAGGAGACCCAGTACTTC	TRBJ2-5	TRBD1	NA	TRBV6-2/TRBV6-3